The source of this TCR beta chain is a study of cytomegalovirus exposure and HLA in healthy donors. CDR3 size: 16 residues. Trimming cost V 0 bases and J 4 bases; bases outside gene matches: 6. Germline V CDR1 and CDR2: SGHNT, YYREEE (reference sequence). The PCR ran on 60 Vbeta and 13 Jbeta primers. Clones were read by immunoSEQ multiplex PCR, and TCRdb kept only the in-frame ones, dropping some. Altogether about 89,000 clones are present, 85% being singletons, with the ten largest covering about 7%. The origin of this receptor is a man aged 40-50 years in good health and CMV-seropositive. Sequencing used PBMCs. The genes are TRBV5-4 and TRBJ2-3, with 9 bases aligning to TRBD2. The CDR3, as DNA: TGTGCCAGCAGCTTGGTACGGGCGGGGGGGGCAGATACGCAGTATTTT. This sequence encodes CASSLVRAGGADTQYF.